This T cell receptor (beta chain) was obtained from a study of blood T cell repertoires in COVID-19. Across the study: PBMCs, B-cell-depleted T cells, or T cells were the source of the cDNA or gDNA that made up the material.

Individuals aged roughly 18 to 95 years were recruited from about two dozen US areas. As processed by the authors: Quantification of nucleated cells was approximated via reference gene primer amplification. Produced via immunoSEQ multiplex PCR; TCRdb's table is partial and in-frame only. That table furnishes V, J and clone size, whereas the DNA furnished D and trimming. The sample holds some 460,000 clones, about 90% seen once. The clonotype was recovered from a woman younger than 30 with acute COVID-19. What was sequenced was PBMCs or T cells enriched from blood (not recorded which).

The CDR3 DNA sequence: TGTGCCAGCAGGCACACAGGGGGCCTTACGTATGAAAAACTGTTTTTT. As protein: CASRHTGGLTYEKLFF. The chain employs TRBV3-1 (or the pseudogene TRBV3-2) and TRBJ1-4, with 9 bases lining up with TRBD1. CDR3 length: 16 residues. The trim removed 6 bases at V and 6 bases at J, leaving 11 bases unmatched. CDR1 is LGHDT, CDR2 YNNKEL, per germline (reference sequence).